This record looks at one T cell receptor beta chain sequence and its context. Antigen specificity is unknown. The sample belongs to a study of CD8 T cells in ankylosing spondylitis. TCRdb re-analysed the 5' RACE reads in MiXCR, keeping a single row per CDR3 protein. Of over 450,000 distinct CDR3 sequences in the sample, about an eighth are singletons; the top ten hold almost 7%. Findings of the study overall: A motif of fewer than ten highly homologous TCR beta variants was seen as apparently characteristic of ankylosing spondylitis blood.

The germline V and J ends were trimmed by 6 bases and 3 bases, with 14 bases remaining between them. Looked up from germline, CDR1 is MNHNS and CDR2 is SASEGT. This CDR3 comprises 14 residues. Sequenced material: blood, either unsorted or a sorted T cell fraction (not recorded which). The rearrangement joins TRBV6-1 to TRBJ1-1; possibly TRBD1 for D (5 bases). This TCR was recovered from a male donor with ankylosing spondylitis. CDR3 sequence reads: CASRPGWGYTEAFF. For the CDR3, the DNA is TGTGCCAGCAGGCCCGGATGGGGGTACACTGAAGCTTTCTTT.